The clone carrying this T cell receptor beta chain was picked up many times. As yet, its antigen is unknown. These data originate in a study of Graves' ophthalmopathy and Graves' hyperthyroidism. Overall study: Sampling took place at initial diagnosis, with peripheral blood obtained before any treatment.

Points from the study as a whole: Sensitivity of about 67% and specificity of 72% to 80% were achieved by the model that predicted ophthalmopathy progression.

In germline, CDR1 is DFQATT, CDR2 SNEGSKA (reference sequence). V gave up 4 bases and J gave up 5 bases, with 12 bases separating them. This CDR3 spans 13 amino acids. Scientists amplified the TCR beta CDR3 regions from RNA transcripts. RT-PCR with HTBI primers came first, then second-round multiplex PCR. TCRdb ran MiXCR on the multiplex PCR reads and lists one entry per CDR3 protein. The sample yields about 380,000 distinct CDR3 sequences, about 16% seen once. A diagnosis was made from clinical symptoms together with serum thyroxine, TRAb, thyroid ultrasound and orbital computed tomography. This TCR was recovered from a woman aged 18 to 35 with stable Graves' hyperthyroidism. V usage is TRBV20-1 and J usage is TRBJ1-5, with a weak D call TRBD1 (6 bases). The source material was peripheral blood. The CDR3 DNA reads TGCAGTGCTAATCAGGGGATGGATCAGCCCCAGCATTTT. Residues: CSANQGMDQPQHF.